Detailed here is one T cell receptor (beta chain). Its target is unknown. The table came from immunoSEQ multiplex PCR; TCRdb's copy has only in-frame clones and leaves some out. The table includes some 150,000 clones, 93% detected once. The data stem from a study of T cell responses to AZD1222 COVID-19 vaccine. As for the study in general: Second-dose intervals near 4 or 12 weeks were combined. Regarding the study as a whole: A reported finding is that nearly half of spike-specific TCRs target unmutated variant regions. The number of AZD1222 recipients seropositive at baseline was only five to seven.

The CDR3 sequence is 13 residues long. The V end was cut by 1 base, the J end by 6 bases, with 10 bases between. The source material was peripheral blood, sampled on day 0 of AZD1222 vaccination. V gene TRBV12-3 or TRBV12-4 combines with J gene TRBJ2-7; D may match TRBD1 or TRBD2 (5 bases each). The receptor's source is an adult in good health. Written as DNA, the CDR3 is TGTGCCAGCAGTTTAGAGGGGAGAGGCGAGCAGTACTTC. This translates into CASSLEGRGEQYF.